This entry concerns a single T cell receptor beta chain. Its matching antigen is unknown. This entry comes from a study of cytomegalovirus exposure and HLA in healthy donors. Sequencing used immunoSEQ multiplex PCR; TCRdb keeps in-frame clones, though not all of them. Among 140,000 to 150,000 clones listed, roughly 86% were seen once. The study's findings and limits: Many donors carried some public TCRs, although rarity characterized most TCR sequences.

This sequence originates from a man aged 18 to 30 in good health and CMV-seropositive. What was sequenced was PBMCs.

The CDR3 coding sequence is TGTGCCAGCTCGCTGGACATACCGAGCTCCTATAATTCACCCCTCCACTTT. Amino acid sequence: CASSLDIPSSYNSPLHF. V gene TRBV18 combines with J gene TRBJ1-6, with D perhaps matching TRBD1 (5 bases). This CDR3 is 17 amino acids long. V lost 6 bases to trimming and J lost 0 bases, with 15 bases between them. From germline, CDR1 is KGHSH and CDR2 LQKENI.